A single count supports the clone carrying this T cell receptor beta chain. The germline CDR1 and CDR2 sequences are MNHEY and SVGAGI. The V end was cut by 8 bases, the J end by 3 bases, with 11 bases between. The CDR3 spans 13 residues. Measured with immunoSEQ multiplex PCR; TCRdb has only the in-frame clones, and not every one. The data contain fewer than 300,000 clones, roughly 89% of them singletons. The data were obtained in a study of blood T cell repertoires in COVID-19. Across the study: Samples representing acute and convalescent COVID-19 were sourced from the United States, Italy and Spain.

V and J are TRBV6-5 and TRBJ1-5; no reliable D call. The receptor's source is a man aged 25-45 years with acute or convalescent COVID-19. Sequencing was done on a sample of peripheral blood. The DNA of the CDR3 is TGTGCCAGCCGGAAACGGGACAATCAGCCCCAGCATTTT. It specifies CASRKRDNQPQHF.